The present TCR beta chain was sequenced within a study of cytomegalovirus exposure and HLA in healthy donors. CDR1 is LGHNA, CDR2 YSLEER, per germline. V was trimmed by 1 base and J by 7 bases, leaving 14 bases between them. CDR3 size: 15 residues. Notes on the study in general: The authors assumed roughly uniform sequencing depth across donors for presence/absence analyses. Most of the TCR beta V segments (in an earlier analysis) were productive either about 87% or about 30% of the time. Several V segments, TRBV6-2 and TRBV6-3 among them, could not be told apart and were dropped.

For this clone: Antigen unknown.

The PCR contained 60 Vbeta and 13 Jbeta primers. The assay was immunoSEQ multiplex PCR, and TCRdb's table has in-frame clones only and misses some. Of tens of thousands of clones in the sample, under 85% were seen once. The chain links TRBV4-3 to TRBJ2-1, with D tentatively TRBD1 (6 bases). The clonotype comes from a woman aged 30 to 39 in good health and CMV-seronegative. Sequencing was done on a sample of PBMCs. CDR3 protein: CASSQGPVRGNEQFF. In nucleotides, the CDR3 is TGCGCCAGCAGCCAAGGACCGGTAAGGGGGAATGAGCAGTTCTTC.